This TCR beta chain emerged from a study of blood T cell repertoires in COVID-19. The V and J ends lost 6 bases and 5 bases, in that order; junction bases with no gene match: 7. The V gene's germline CDR1 is MRHNA and CDR2 SNTAGT. The CDR3 extends over 14 amino acids. The protocol was immunoSEQ multiplex PCR, while the TCRdb copy is restricted to in-frame clones and leaves out a portion. The sample lists about 140,000 clones; about 89% were seen once. The TCR was taken from a man aged 55 to 70 who had recovered from COVID-19. Sequencing was performed on PBMCs or T cells enriched from blood (not recorded which). The rearrangement uses TRBV6-4 and TRBJ1-5; 7 bases agree with TRBD1. As DNA, the CDR3 is TGTGCCAGCAGCGCACAGGGGCAGGATCAGCCCCAGCATTTT. Translation: CASSAQGQDQPQHF.